These 11 T cell receptor beta chains share one sample of origin, sequenced in a study of T cell repertoires in cytomegalovirus infection. In TCRdb, the reads were re-called with MiXCR into one record per CDR3 protein. The table includes 170,000 or so distinct CDR3 sequences, roughly 14% detected once. The sample taken for sequencing was PBMCs. These receptors came from a human donor in good health (CMV status not recorded). Some clones in this sample may be carry-over from other donors' samples.

This clonotype has ten or more counts. The chain joins TRBV20-1 to TRBJ1-3; no reliable D call. V lost 5 bases and J 7 bases, leaving 15 bases between the germline ends. The CDR3 is 13 residues long. Germline values: CDR1 DFQATT, CDR2 SNEGSKA (reference sequence). The CDR3 sequence is CSASPPSSNTIYF. The CDR3 bases are TGCAGTGCTTCGCCCCCCTCTTCGAACACCATATATTTT.

The chain uses TRBV6-2 or TRBV6-3 and TRBJ2-6; D is ambiguous. This CDR3 comprises 11 residues. Deletions cut 6 bases from V and 4 bases from J, with 1 base between. Germline V gene lookup returns CDR1 MNHEY and CDR2 SVGEGT. In DNA, the CDR3 is TGTGCCAGCAGAGGGGCCAACGTCCTGACTTTC. Protein: CASRGANVLTF.

This clonotype was observed at least ten times. The V call is TRBV5-1, the J call TRBJ2-3, with D maybe TRBD2 (6 bases). The CDR3 contains 14 residues. The V and J ends lost 4 bases and 2 bases respectively, with 11 bases between them. Germline CDR1 and CDR2: SGHRS and YFSETQ. The CDR3 coding sequence is TGCGCCAGCAGCGTGGAGGGCTCCACAGATACGCAGTATTTT. Protein sequence: CASSVEGSTDTQYF.

Ten or more counts support this clonotype. This chain connects TRBV7-3 to TRBJ1-2; D unresolved. The CDR3 covers 13 residues. CDR1 is SGHTA, CDR2 FQGTGA, per germline. V was shortened by 5 bases and J by 7 bases, with 14 bases between the two germline ends. CDR3 sequence reads: CASSLGRGGGYTF. For the CDR3, the DNA is TGTGCCAGCAGCCTCGGAAGAGGAGGTGGCTACACCTTC.

This clonotype was seen many times. The J gene is TRBJ1-1, the V gene TRBV7-9; 7 bases match TRBD1. Trimming removed 5 bases from V and 12 bases from J; junction bases left unmatched: 12. Germline V gene data show CDR1 as SEHNR and CDR2 as FQNEAQ (reference sequence). This CDR3 comprises 13 residues. CDR3: CASSPDRLGSTFF. The CDR3, as DNA: TGTGCCAGCAGCCCGGACAGGCTCGGAAGCACTTTCTTT.

This clonotype showed up just a few times. The chain is built from TRBV6-4 and TRBJ2-1, with 9 bases matching TRBD2. J was trimmed by 2 bases and V by 4 bases; bases with no gene match: 6. The germline gives CDR1 MRHNA, CDR2 SNTAGT. The CDR3 length is 16 residues. CDR3 residues: CASSAQAGGPYNEQFF. The CDR3 DNA reads as TGTGCCAGCAGTGCTCAAGCGGGAGGTCCCTACAATGAGCAGTTCTTC.

This clonotype was seen repeatedly, ten times or more. This CDR3 is CASSLVEGNQPQHF. DNA of the CDR3: TGTGCCAGCAGCTTAGTCGAGGGCAATCAGCCCCAGCATTTT. V and J are TRBV7-2 and TRBJ1-5; D not resolved. With 1 base removed from V and 2 bases from J, the gap between germline ends came to 6 bases. Germline CDR1 and CDR2: SGHTA and FQGNSA. CDR3 size: 14 residues.

This clonotype came up many times. V usage is TRBV28 and J usage is TRBJ2-3, with unresolved D. This CDR3 region has 14 residues. Trimming cost V 4 bases and J 0 bases, with 8 bases left between them. Germline loops: CDR1 MDHEN, CDR2 SYDVKM. CDR3 DNA: TGTGCCAGCAGTTCTACTGACAGCACAGATACGCAGTATTTT. Encoded protein: CASSSTDSTDTQYF.

This chain joins TRBV7-9 and TRBJ2-1; D possibly corresponds to TRBD2 (6 bases). Germline CDR1 SEHNR, CDR2 FQNEAQ (reference sequence). V lost 4 bases to trimming and J lost 2 bases, with 15 bases between them. The CDR3 totals 16 residues. The CDR3 DNA follows: TGTGCCAGCAGCTCGGAGGGCGGGATCGCCTACAATGAGCAGTTCTTC. Protein: CASSSEGGIAYNEQFF.

The chain joins TRBV6-2 or TRBV6-3 to TRBJ1-2, with D uncertain. Per the germline V gene, CDR1 is MNHEY and CDR2 is SVGEGT. V shed 5 bases and J shed 4 bases, with 14 bases lying between them. This CDR3 comprises 14 residues. This chain's CDR3 is CASSPRYPVYGYTF. CDR3 nucleotide sequence: TGTGCCAGCAGTCCACGATATCCGGTCTATGGCTACACCTTC.

The table lists this clonotype with many counts. The gene calls are TRBV7-2 and TRBJ2-5; D ambiguous. The CDR3 contains 14 residues. Germline V gene sequence: CDR1 SGHTA, CDR2 FQGNSA. The V gene lost 4 bases and the J gene lost 0 bases, with 9 bases spanning the gap. In nucleotides, the CDR3 is TGTGCCAGCAGCTACGACTTGTACCAAGAGACCCAGTACTTC. Translation: CASSYDLYQETQYF.